Presented here are 30 T cell receptor beta chains from one specimen sequenced in a study of blood T cell repertoires in COVID-19. TCRdb's table, derived via immunoSEQ multiplex PCR, lists solely in-frame clones and lacks some. Here the sample spans about 59,000 clones, 80% being singletons. Sequencing was carried out using peripheral blood. The receptors were gathered from a man in his 60s with acute or convalescent COVID-19.

The chain couples TRBV2 to TRBJ2-1; 15 positions match TRBD2. Germline V gene data show CDR1 as SNHLY and CDR2 as FYNNEI. The CDR3 has 15 residues. V gave up 6 bases and J gave up 7 bases; unmatched junction bases: 4. The CDR3 nucleotides read TGTGCCAGCAGAACCGGGACTAGCGGGGGGAATGAGCAGTTCTTC. Its translation is CASRTGTSGGNEQFF. Supplemented by reference TRBV2 and TRBJ2-1, the full variable domain reads EPEVTQTPSHQVTQMGQEVILRCVPISNHLYFYWYRQILGQKVEFLVSFYNNEISEKSEIFDDQFSVERPDGSNFTLKIRSTKLEDSAMYFCASRTGTSGGNEQFFGPGTRLTVL.

The chain employs TRBV7-3 and TRBJ2-5; no definite D call. Germline CDR1 is SGHTA and CDR2 is FQGTGA. V lost 0 bases to trimming and J lost 2 bases, with 10 bases between them. CDR3 length: 15 amino acids. For the CDR3, the DNA is TGTGCCAGCAGCTTAACGGGTAGCAGTCAAGAGACCCAGTACTTC. It yields the protein CASSLTGSSQETQYF.

This clone has only a few counts. V usage is TRBV27 and J usage is TRBJ1-2, with 8 positions matching TRBD1. This CDR3 comprises 13 residues. Germline loops: CDR1 MNHEY, CDR2 SMNVEV (reference sequence). V lost 0 bases and J lost 6; bases outside the gene matches: 0. The CDR3 nucleotides are TGTGCCAGCAGTTTATCGACAGGGGATGGCTACACCTTC. Amino acids: CASSLSTGDGYTF.

This clone has a handful of counts. This chain uses TRBV7-9 with TRBJ2-7, with 8 positions matching TRBD1. With 2 bases clipped from V and 6 bases from J, the junction kept 6 bases outside the gene matches. Per germline, CDR1 SEHNR and CDR2 FQNEAQ (reference sequence). The CDR3 extends over 14 amino acids. The CDR3 loop reads CASSLSGQGTEQYF. The CDR3 DNA reads TGTGCCAGCAGCTTATCAGGACAGGGAACCGAGCAGTACTTC.

Points on this clone: The same CDR3 is also encoded by other DNA sequences in this sample. The gene calls are TRBV18 and TRBJ2-7, with 12 bases fitting TRBD1. Germline assignment: CDR1 KGHSH and CDR2 LQKENI. This CDR3 has 15 residues. Trimming removed 6 bases from V and 4 bases from J; junction bases left unmatched: 7. This chain's CDR3 is CASSPGTGGLYEQYF. As DNA, the CDR3 is TGTGCCAGCTCCCCCGGGACAGGGGGCTTGTACGAGCAGTACTTC. Looking up the rest from reference TRBV18 and TRBJ2-7 gives the full variable domain: NAGVMQNPRHLVRRRGQEARLRCSPMKGHSHVYWYRQLPEEGLKFMVYLQKENIIDESGMPKERFSAEFPKEGPSILRIQQVVRGDSAAYFCASSPGTGGLYEQYFGPGTRLTVT.

The chain has TRBV28 and TRBJ1-5; D is possibly TRBD1 (6 bases). The germline CDR1 and CDR2 sequences are MDHEN and SYDVKM. V lost 7 bases and J 4 bases, leaving 23 bases between the germline ends. The CDR3 is 17 amino acids. The CDR3 sequence: CASKSVRSGALNQPQHF. Written as DNA, the CDR3 is TGTGCCAGCAAATCTGTCCGCTCAGGGGCCCTGAATCAGCCCCAGCATTTT.

This chain links TRBV19 with TRBJ1-2; D is possibly TRBD1 (6 bases). Trimming removed 3 bases from V and 1 base from J, with 12 bases in between. CDR1 and CDR2 from the germline V gene are LNHDA and SQIVND (reference sequence). The CDR3 totals 15 residues. Here the CDR3 reads CASSIAGTSNYGYTF. The CDR3 DNA reads TGTGCCAGTAGTATCGCCGGGACAAGTAACTATGGCTACACCTTC.

The table lists this clone with a few counts. The chain joins TRBV19 to TRBJ2-7, with 9 bases lining up with TRBD1. The CDR3 runs to 15 residues. Germline trimming cut 7 bases from V and 0 bases from J; bases unmatched to any gene: 7. Germline V gene data show CDR1 as LNHDA and CDR2 as SQIVND (reference sequence). The CDR3 region has the DNA TGTGCCAGTACCAGGGGGACAGGGATCTCCTACGAGCAGTACTTC. Protein sequence: CASTRGTGISYEQYF.

V and J are TRBV11-1 and TRBJ2-7, with 9 bases aligning to TRBD2. CDR1 and CDR2 (germline): SGHAT, FQDESV (reference sequence). The CDR3 has 15 residues. With V trimmed by 1 base and J by 2 bases, 3 bases remained unmatched. CDR3 DNA sequence: TGTGCCAGCAGCTTAGGACTAGCGGTGACCTACGAGCAGTACTTC. Translation gives CASSLGLAVTYEQYF.

As DNA, the CDR3 is TGTGCCAGCAGCGCGGGGACAGAGAACTATGGCTACACCTTC. Translated: CASSAGTENYGYTF. The J gene is TRBJ1-2, the V gene TRBV5-5, with TRBD1 matching over 7 bases. The germline V gene encodes CDR1 SGHKS and CDR2 YYEKEE (reference sequence). V shed 4 bases and J 2 bases; nucleotides not matched to a gene: 5. The CDR3 totals 14 residues.

The chain uses TRBV29-1 and TRBJ2-2; 7 bases line up with TRBD2. The CDR3 runs 12 residues. The J segment lost 6 bases and the V segment lost 5 bases, leaving 3 bases of the junction unmatched. CDR1 is SQVTM, CDR2 ANQGSEA, per germline. In DNA form, the CDR3 reads TGCAGCGTTCCGGGGGGTCCCGGGGAGCTGTTTTTT. As protein: CSVPGGPGELFF.

V and J are TRBV5-6 and TRBJ2-1, with D possibly matching TRBD1 (5 bases). The V gene lost 2 bases and the J gene lost 7 bases, with 10 bases spanning the gap. This CDR3 spans 13 amino acids. Looked up from germline, CDR1 is SGHDT and CDR2 is YYEEEE. The CDR3 protein is CASSFQGRNEQFF. Here the CDR3 DNA reads TGTGCCAGCAGCTTTCAGGGTCGGAATGAGCAGTTCTTC.

The chain couples TRBV29-1 to TRBJ2-7; D is perhaps TRBD1 (6 bases). The CDR3 covers 11 residues. V was cut by 7 bases and J by 5 bases, with 12 bases left in between. The germline gives CDR1 SQVTM, CDR2 ANQGSEA. For the CDR3, the DNA is TGCAGCGCCATACAGGGTGACGAGCAGTACTTC. Its protein is CSAIQGDEQYF.

The chain combines TRBV7-9 with TRBJ1-4; 8 positions agree with TRBD1. Germline CDR1 reads SEHNR; CDR2 reads FQNEAQ (reference sequence). V lost 5 bases, J lost 6 bases, and 11 bases stayed unmatched. This CDR3 is 16 amino acids long. This CDR3 reads CASSHSGQGADEKLFF. The CDR3 coding sequence is TGTGCCAGCAGCCATTCCGGGCAGGGGGCTGATGAAAAACTGTTTTTT.

The DNA of the CDR3 is TGTGCCAGTAAGCTCGCGACGGGGGGCTACACCTTC. It yields the protein CASKLATGGYTF. The genes are TRBV19 and TRBJ1-2; D gene uncertain. This CDR3 comprises 12 residues. From germline, CDR1 is LNHDA and CDR2 SQIVND (reference sequence). Trimming shortened V by 7 bases and J by 8 bases, and 14 bases separated the two germline ends.

The V and J genes are TRBV4-2 and TRBJ1-1, with 9 positions matching TRBD1. Looked up from germline, CDR1 is LGHNA and CDR2 is YNFKEQ. After removal of 3 bases from V and 1 base from J, the junction contained 6 bases not matched to a gene. This CDR3 contains 16 residues. CDR3 sequence: CASSQMGQGGNTEAFF. Here the CDR3 DNA reads TGTGCCAGCAGCCAGATGGGACAGGGCGGGAACACTGAAGCTTTCTTT.

The CDR3 here is CASSHKRTRTGNNEKLFF. CDR3 nucleotides: TGTGCCAGCAGCCACAAACGGACGAGGACAGGGAATAATGAAAAACTGTTTTTT. The chain carries TRBV14 and TRBJ1-4; the match to TRBD1 covers 8 bases. The CDR3 contains 18 residues. Germline CDR1 is SGHDN and CDR2 is FVKESK. Trimming at V came to 3 bases and at J to 4 bases, leaving 13 bases not matched to a gene.

The chain uses TRBV15 and TRBJ1-6; D is uncertain. Germline lookup yields CDR1 LNHNV and CDR2 YYDKDF (reference sequence). Trimming took 8 bases from V and 10 from J, leaving 15 bases between them. The CDR3 contains 13 residues. The CDR3 DNA reads as TGTGCCACCCGCACCGGGGTAGGATCACCCCTCCACTTT. This translates into CATRTGVGSPLHF.

The chain links TRBV18 to TRBJ1-5, with a tentative D call TRBD1 (5 bases). V was shortened by 3 bases and J by 5 bases, with 14 bases between the two germline ends. Germline CDR1 reads KGHSH; CDR2 reads LQKENI. The CDR3 has 15 residues. This chain's CDR3 is CASSPRGQNYQPQHF. Written as DNA, the CDR3 is TGTGCCAGCTCACCGCGGGGCCAGAATTATCAGCCCCAGCATTTT. Full variable domain (remainder filled in from reference TRBV18 and TRBJ1-5): NAGVMQNPRHLVRRRGQEARLRCSPMKGHSHVYWYRQLPEEGLKFMVYLQKENIIDESGMPKERFSAEFPKEGPSILRIQQVVRGDSAAYFCASSPRGQNYQPQHFGDGTRLSIL.

The V and J genes are TRBV25-1 and TRBJ2-3; D remains unclear. The CDR3 totals 12 residues. CDR1 and CDR2 from the germline V gene are MGHDK and SYGVNS. The V gene lost 5 bases and the J gene lost 2 bases, with 5 bases spanning the gap. In nucleotides, the CDR3 is TGTGCCAGCAGTCCCTTCACAGATACGCAGTATTTT. It specifies CASSPFTDTQYF.

V is TRBV11-2 and J is TRBJ2-5; 7 nucleotides align to TRBD1. This CDR3 is 15 amino acids long. With 5 bases clipped from V and 0 bases from J, the junction kept 6 bases outside the gene matches. Germline CDR1 and CDR2: SGHAT and FQNNGV. The CDR3 nucleotides are TGTGCCAGCAGCCTGGACAGGTCGTACCAAGAGACCCAGTACTTC. Translated: CASSLDRSYQETQYF.

The V and J genes are TRBV11-1 and TRBJ2-7, with D possibly being TRBD2 (6 bases). Germline CDR1 SGHAT, CDR2 FQDESV (reference sequence). The germline V and J ends were trimmed by 5 bases and 0 bases, with 11 bases remaining between them. The CDR3 is 14 residues long. The CDR3 spells CASSHPGSSYEQYF. CDR3 coding DNA: TGTGCCAGCAGCCACCCCGGGAGCTCCTACGAGCAGTACTTC.

The chain links TRBV7-3 to TRBJ2-3; 8 positions match TRBD2. CDR3 size: 16 residues. Germline assignment: CDR1 SGHTA and CDR2 FQGTGA. The trim removed 5 bases at V and 2 bases at J, leaving 9 bases unmatched. CDR3 DNA sequence: TGTGCCAGCAGCCCCAGGCGGGGGGCCAACACAGATACGCAGTATTTT. Amino acids: CASSPRRGANTDTQYF.

This clone was found a few times. The genes are TRBV5-8 and TRBJ1-2; D might be TRBD1 (6 bases). CDR3 size: 14 residues. Trimming left V 5 bases short and J 3 bases short, with 14 bases between. Germline V gene sequence: CDR1 SGHTS, CDR2 YDEGEE. The CDR3 DNA sequence: TGTGCCAGCAGGCCGACAGGAAATGACTATGGCTACACCTTC. This sequence encodes CASRPTGNDYGYTF.

The chain carries TRBV2 and TRBJ2-3, with 7 bases fitting TRBD2. With V trimmed by 8 bases and J by 1 base, 3 bases remained unmatched. This CDR3 contains 13 residues. Germline values: CDR1 SNHLY, CDR2 FYNNEI. CDR3 in DNA: TGTGCCAGCGGGGGGGTAGGCACAGATACGCAGTATTTT. Translated, it gives CASGGVGTDTQYF. Full variable domain (outside the CDR3, taken from reference TRBV2 and TRBJ2-3): EPEVTQTPSHQVTQMGQEVILRCVPISNHLYFYWYRQILGQKVEFLVSFYNNEISEKSEIFDDQFSVERPDGSNFTLKIRSTKLEDSAMYFCASGGVGTDTQYFGPGTRLTVL.

The chain uses TRBV27 and TRBJ1-1; no reliable D call. Looked up from germline, CDR1 is MNHEY and CDR2 is SMNVEV (reference sequence). The CDR3 covers 13 residues. Trimming left V 4 bases short and J 6 bases short, with 12 bases between. CDR3 amino acids: CASSSQVYAEAFF. The CDR3 DNA follows: TGTGCCAGCAGTTCTCAGGTATATGCTGAAGCTTTCTTT.

J is TRBJ1-2 and V is TRBV28, with a weak D call TRBD1 (5 bases). Germline CDR1 and CDR2: MDHEN and SYDVKM. Between the trimmed V and J ends, which lost 3 bases and 4 bases, there was a span of 9 bases. The CDR3 has 13 residues. DNA of the CDR3: TGTGCCAGCAGTTTGGGCAGGGTCTATGGCTACACCTTC. It yields the protein CASSLGRVYGYTF.

Only one count was recorded for this clone. The rearrangement joins TRBV18 to TRBJ2-1, with D possibly matching TRBD1 (6 bases). The CDR3 is 15 residues long. Germline CDR1 is KGHSH and CDR2 is LQKENI. V was clipped by 3 bases and J by 0 bases, with 9 bases between them. In DNA form, the CDR3 reads TGTGCCAGCTCACCCCGGGACAACTCCTACAATGAGCAGTTCTTC. It encodes CASSPRDNSYNEQFF.

This clone showed up just once. The chain links TRBV6-5 to TRBJ2-1, with 9 positions matching TRBD1. Germline values: CDR1 MNHEY, CDR2 SVGAGI. The V gene end was trimmed by 6 bases and the J gene end by 6 bases; junction bases not matched to a gene: 3. The CDR3 spans 13 residues. The CDR3 region has the DNA TGTGCCAGCAGCCGGGACAGGGTCAATGAGCAGTTCTTC. As protein: CASSRDRVNEQFF.

This clone has at least ten counts. This chain connects TRBV29-1 to TRBJ2-1, with 7 positions matching TRBD2. The germline CDR1 and CDR2 sequences are SQVTM and ANQGSEA. The CDR3 consists of 14 residues. Losses at the gene ends were 3 bases for V and 4 bases for J; bases not matched to a gene: 6. The CDR3 loop reads CSVEGLAAYNEQFF. The CDR3, as DNA: TGCAGCGTTGAGGGTCTAGCGGCTTACAATGAGCAGTTCTTC.